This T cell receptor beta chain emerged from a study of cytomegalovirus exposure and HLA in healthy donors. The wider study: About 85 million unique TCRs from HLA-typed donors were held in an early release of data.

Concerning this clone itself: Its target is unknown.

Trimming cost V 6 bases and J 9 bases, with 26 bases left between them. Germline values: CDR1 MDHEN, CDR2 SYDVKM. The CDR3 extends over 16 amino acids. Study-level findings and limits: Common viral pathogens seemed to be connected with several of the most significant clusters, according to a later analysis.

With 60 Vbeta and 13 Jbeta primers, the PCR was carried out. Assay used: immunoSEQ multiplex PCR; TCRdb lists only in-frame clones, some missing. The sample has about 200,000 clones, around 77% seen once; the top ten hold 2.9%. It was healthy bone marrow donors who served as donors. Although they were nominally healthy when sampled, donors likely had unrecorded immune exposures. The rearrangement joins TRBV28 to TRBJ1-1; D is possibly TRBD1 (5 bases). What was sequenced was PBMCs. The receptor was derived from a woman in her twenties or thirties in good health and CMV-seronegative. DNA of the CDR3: TGTGCCAGCAGCTTTTGGGCCTTTACAACGGGGACTAAAGCTTTCTTT. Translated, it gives CASSFWAFTTGTKAFF. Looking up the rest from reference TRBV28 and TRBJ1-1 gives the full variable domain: DVKVTQSSRYLVKRTGEKVFLECVQDMDHENMFWYRQDPGLGLRLIYFSYDVKMKEKGDIPEGYSVSREKKERFSLILESASTNQTSMYLCASSFWAFTTGTKAFFGQGTRLTVV.